This T cell receptor (beta chain) was documented in a study of shared clonotypes between healthy human individuals (dated by TCRdb to about 2020). As for the study more broadly: The cohort included a few men and a couple of women between 18 and 49 years of age. Per donor, leukapheresis produced somewhere between about 0.94 and 8.9 billion PBMCs. For each donor, CD4 naive and CD4 memory were each run on three plates, CD8 naive on two plates, and CD8 memory on one plate. Blood TCR repertoires of four to six healthy adults were deeply sequenced to estimate repertoire size and the extent of clonotype sharing between individuals. Libraries were prepared and TCR repertoires were sequenced by different laboratories using diverse techniques, in order to increase sequencing depth and limit assay-specific biases.

The germline V and J ends show losses of 0 bases and 4 bases respectively, and no gene match explains 7 bases of the junction. Reading the germline V gene gives CDR1 SGDLS and CDR2 YYNGEE. Reading from cysteine to phenylalanine, the CDR3 counts 15 amino acids. The CDR3 DNA has 45 bases and is translated from base 1. TCR CDR3 regions were amplified from genomic DNA by multiplex PCR using the deep immunoSEQ assay. Extracted genomic DNA from each cell subset was spread evenly across all wells of several immunoSEQ 96-well plates, with each plate serving as a replicate. For sorted subsets, 200 to 250 ng genomic DNA, equal to 25,000 to 35,000 T cell genomes, was loaded into each replicate PCR. Purified libraries were measured with a Qubit 3.0 fluorometer, size-checked on a Bioanalyzer 2100, and measured again with the KAPA Library Quantification kit. Each immunoSEQ 96-well plate was sequenced on its own single-read 150-cycle Illumina NextSeq 550 flow cell. Turning to the authors' computational methods: Because the immunoSEQ output included only junctional sequences and no quality scores, the filtering could not be the same as the filtering used for full-length reads. Sequences were annotated with PyIR, a Python wrapper for IgBLAST v1.9, and V/J genes and CDR3 were assigned using IMGT germline references. Reads with weak V/J assignments (E-value above 1e-6), missing CDR3, stop codons, out-of-frame junctions, or ambiguous translated residues were removed. V3J clonotypes were defined as sequences sharing an identical inferred V gene, J gene, and CDR3 amino acid sequence. The percentage overlap between two repertoires was calculated by dividing the number of shared unique clonotypes by the size of the smaller repertoire. RTK rarefaction, the Chao1 estimator, and Recon v2.1 estimates of unobserved clonotypes were used to assess repertoire richness. OLGA was used to compute generation probabilities for all TCRbeta clonotypes that the gDNA method yielded from a handful of donors. The table comes from immuneACCESS by way of TCRdb, which keeps in-frame sequences with V and J called. Part of the clones is missing from these tables; in studies checked, under half for an unresolved V gene and the rest for unknown reasons. The V and J calls and clone size come from that table; D and trimming were worked out from the DNA. Counted in this sample were about 1,900,000 clones; about 94% of them appeared once. The top ten clones comprise more than 0.9% of the sample.

CD8 naive samples were CD45RO-negative cells positively selected for CCR7, giving a CD45RA+CCR7+ population that excluded TemRA cells. The donors were healthy, HIV-negative adults who had no recently reported acute infections or vaccinations. Every donor was a Caucasian adult living in Nashville, Tennessee, USA. Blood was obtained by leukapheresis, after which PBMCs were separated by Ficoll-Histopaque density gradient centrifugation and cryopreserved in liquid nitrogen vapor phase. Analytical flow cytometry was used to check the purity and quantity of every magnetically sorted T cell population. From each sorted fraction, genomic DNA was isolated and quantified by UV absorbance on a Nanodrop 2000c. General findings and caveats noted by the study authors: Pairwise subsampling led to the expectation that sequencing depth would affect the degree of clonotype sharing among donors. The genetic and exposure-history diversity represented was limited by the small number of donors. Incomplete sequencing was indicated by rarefaction of sorted-subset datasets, despite the large sequencing depth. When a few donors were compared, the shared fraction of clonotypes was around 5% for naive CD4, around 4% for naive CD8, more than 2% for memory CD4, and 0.4% for memory CD8. Sampling was limited to blood, and TCR repertoires in tissue likely differ from TCR repertoires in blood. Clonotypes shared by all four sorted-subset donors showed higher generation probabilities than non-shared clonotypes. Larger estimated clonotype richness was generally found for naive subsets than for memory subsets.

This clone appeared a single time. Its target antigen remains unknown. No per-base quality is available; no much larger clone lies one base away. The specimen was naive CD8+ T cells sorted from blood. This specimen's cell subset or site label, interpreted: CD45RA+CCR7+. The sequence came from a man aged 18 to 30 in good health. The chain uses TRBV9 and TRBJ2-7; TRBD2 lines up with 7 middle nucleotides. The CDR3 in this case is CASSVDGNGGYEQYF. The sequenced DNA is TGTGCCAGCAGCGTAGATGGTAACGGGGGGTACGAGCAGTACTTC.